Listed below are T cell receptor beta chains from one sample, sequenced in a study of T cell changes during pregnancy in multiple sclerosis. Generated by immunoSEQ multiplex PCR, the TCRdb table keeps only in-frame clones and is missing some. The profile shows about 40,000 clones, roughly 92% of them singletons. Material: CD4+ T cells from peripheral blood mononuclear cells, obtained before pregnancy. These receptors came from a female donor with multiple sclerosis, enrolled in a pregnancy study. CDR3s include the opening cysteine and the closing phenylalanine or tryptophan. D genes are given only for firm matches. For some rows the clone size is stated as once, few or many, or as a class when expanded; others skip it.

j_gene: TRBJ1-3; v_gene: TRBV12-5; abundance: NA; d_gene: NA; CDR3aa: CASGLVPPGAGSSGNTIYF; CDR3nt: TGTGCTAGTGGTTTGGTACCGCCAGGGGCTGGGAGCTCTGGAAACACCATATATTTT
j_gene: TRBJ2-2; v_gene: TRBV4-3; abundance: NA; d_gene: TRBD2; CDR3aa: CASSQGGGLNTGELFF; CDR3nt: TGCGCCAGCAGCCAAGGGGGAGGGCTGAACACCGGGGAGCTGTTTTTT
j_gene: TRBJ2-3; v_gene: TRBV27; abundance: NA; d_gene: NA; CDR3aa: CASSLYERFSTDTQYF; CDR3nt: TGTGCCAGCAGTTTATACGAGCGATTCAGCACAGATACGCAGTATTTT
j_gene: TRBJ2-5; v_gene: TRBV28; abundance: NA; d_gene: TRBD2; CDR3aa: CASSFPWGLVTTQYF; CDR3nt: TGTGCCAGCAGTTTTCCCTGGGGACTAGTCACGACCCAGTACTTC
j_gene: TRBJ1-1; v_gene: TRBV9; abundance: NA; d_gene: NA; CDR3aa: CASSVGAGVPLNTEAFF; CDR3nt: TGTGCCAGCAGCGTAGGGGCCGGGGTACCTTTGAACACTGAAGCTTTCTTT
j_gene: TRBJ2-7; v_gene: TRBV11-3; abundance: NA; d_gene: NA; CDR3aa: CASSLGAAGPYEQYF; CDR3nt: TGTGCCAGCAGCTTAGGAGCAGCAGGGCCCTACGAGCAGTACTTC
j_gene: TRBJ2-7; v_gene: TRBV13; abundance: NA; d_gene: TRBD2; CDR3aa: CASSLWGGLAYEQYF; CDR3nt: TGTGCCAGCAGCTTATGGGGGGGACTAGCTTACGAGCAGTACTTC
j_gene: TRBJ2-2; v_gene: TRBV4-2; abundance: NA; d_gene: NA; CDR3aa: CASSQGNRQNTGELFF; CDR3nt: TGTGCCAGCAGCCAAGGTAACAGGCAAAACACCGGGGAGCTGTTTTTT
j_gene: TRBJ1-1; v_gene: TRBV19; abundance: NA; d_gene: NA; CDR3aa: CASSIGPQNTEAFF; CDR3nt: TGTGCCAGTAGTATAGGGCCACAGAACACTGAAGCTTTCTTT
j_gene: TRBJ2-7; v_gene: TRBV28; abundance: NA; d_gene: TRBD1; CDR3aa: CASMLDRTVYEQYF; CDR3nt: TGTGCCAGCATGTTGGACAGGACCGTCTACGAGCAGTACTTC
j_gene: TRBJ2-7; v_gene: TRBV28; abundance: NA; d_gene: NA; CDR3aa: CASKGWQGYEQYF; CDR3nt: TGTGCCAGCAAGGGCTGGCAGGGTTACGAGCAGTACTTC
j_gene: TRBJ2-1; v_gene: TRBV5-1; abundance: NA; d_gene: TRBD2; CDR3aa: CASSSFGLAGVGGNEQFF; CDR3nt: TGCGCCAGCAGCTCATTCGGACTAGCGGGAGTAGGCGGTAATGAGCAGTTCTTC
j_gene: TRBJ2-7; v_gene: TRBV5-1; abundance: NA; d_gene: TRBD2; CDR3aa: CASSSGRDSYEQYF; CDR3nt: TGCGCCAGCAGCTCAGGGAGGGATTCCTACGAGCAGTACTTC
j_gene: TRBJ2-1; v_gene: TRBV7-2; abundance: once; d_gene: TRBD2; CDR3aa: CASSVGLAVYNEQFF; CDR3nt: TGTGCCAGCAGCGTGGGACTAGCGGTCTACAATGAGCAGTTCTTC
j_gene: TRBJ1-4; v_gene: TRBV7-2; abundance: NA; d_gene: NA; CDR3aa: CASSRGATNEKLFF; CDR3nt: TGTGCCAGCAGTCGGGGAGCAACTAATGAAAAACTGTTTTTT
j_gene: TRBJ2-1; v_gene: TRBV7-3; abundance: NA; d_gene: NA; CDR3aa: CASSLFPGSNEQFF; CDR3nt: TGTGCCAGCAGCTTATTTCCGGGGAGCAATGAGCAGTTCTTC
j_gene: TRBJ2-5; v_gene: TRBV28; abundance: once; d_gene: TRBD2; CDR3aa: CASSRTSPETQYF; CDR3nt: TGTGCCAGCAGTAGGACTAGCCCCGAGACCCAGTACTTC
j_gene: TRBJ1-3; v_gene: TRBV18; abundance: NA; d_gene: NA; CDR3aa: CASSRDSSGNTIYF; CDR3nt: TGTGCCAGCTCAAGAGATAGCTCTGGAAACACCATATATTTT
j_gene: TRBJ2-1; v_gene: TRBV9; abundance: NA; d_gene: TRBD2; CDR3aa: CASSDISGGTYNEQFF; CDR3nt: TGTGCCAGCAGCGACATTAGCGGGGGTACCTACAATGAGCAGTTCTTC
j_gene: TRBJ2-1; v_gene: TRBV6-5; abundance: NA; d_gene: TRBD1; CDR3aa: CASSADRSSYNEQFF; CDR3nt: TGTGCCAGCAGTGCGGACAGGAGCTCCTACAATGAGCAGTTCTTC
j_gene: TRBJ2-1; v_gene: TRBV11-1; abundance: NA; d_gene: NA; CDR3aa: CASSLSFNEQFF; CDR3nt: TGTGCCAGCAGCTTATCCTTCAATGAGCAGTTCTTC
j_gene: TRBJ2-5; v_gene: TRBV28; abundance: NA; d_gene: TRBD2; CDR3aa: CASSTGLAGGETQYF; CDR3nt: TGTGCCAGCAGCACCGGACTAGCGGGAGGAGAGACCCAGTACTTC
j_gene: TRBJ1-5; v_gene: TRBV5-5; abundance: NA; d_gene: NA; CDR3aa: CASSFDGVSNQPQHF; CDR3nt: TGTGCCAGCAGCTTCGACGGGGTAAGCAATCAGCCCCAGCATTTT
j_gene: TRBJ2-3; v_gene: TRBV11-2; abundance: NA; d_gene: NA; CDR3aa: CASSPWTINLLLVTDTQYF; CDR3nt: TGTGCCAGCAGCCCTTGGACTATCAACCTACTTCTCGTCACAGATACGCAGTATTTT
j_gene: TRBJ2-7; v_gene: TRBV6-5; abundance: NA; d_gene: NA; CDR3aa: CASSYSEHYEQYF; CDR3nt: TGTGCCAGCAGTTACTCGGAGCACTACGAGCAGTACTTC
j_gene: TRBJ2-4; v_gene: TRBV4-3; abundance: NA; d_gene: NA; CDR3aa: CASSQYSLWRIQYF; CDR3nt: TGCGCCAGCAGCCAGTATAGCCTTTGGAGGATTCAGTACTTC
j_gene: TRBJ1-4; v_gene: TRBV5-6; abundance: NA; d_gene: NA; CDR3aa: CASSLLTLRTNEKLFF; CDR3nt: TGTGCCAGCAGCCTTTTGACACTCCGAACTAATGAAAAACTGTTTTTT
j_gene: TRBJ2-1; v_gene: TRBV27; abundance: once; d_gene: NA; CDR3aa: CASSWREYNEQFF; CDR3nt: TGTGCCAGCAGTTGGAGGGAGTACAATGAGCAGTTCTTC
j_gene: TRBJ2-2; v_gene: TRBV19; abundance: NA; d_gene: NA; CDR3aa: CASSIGPVVTGELFF; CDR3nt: TGTGCCAGTAGTATTGGGCCGGTGGTTACCGGGGAGCTGTTTTTT
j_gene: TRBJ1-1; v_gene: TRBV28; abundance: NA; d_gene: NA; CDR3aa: CASSLLGAAEAFF; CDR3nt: TGTGCCAGCAGTTTATTGGGGGCGGCTGAAGCTTTCTTT
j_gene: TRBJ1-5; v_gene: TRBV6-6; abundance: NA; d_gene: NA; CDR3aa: CASSYWGAQGNQPQHF; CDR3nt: TGTGCCAGCAGTTATTGGGGCGCGCAGGGCAATCAGCCCCAGCATTTT
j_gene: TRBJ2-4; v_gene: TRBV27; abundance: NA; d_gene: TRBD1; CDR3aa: CASSSLPGQNIQYF; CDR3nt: TGTGCCAGCAGTTCTCTACCGGGACAGAACATTCAGTACTTC
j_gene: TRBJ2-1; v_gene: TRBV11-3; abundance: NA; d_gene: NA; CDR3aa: CASSLETPLTGQGYNEQFF; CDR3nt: TGTGCCAGCAGCTTAGAAACCCCCCTAACAGGTCAAGGCTACAATGAGCAGTTCTTC
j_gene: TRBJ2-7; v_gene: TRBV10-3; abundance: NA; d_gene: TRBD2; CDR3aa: CAISLAGEGGEQYF; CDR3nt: TGTGCCATTTCACTAGCGGGAGAAGGAGGCGAGCAGTACTTC
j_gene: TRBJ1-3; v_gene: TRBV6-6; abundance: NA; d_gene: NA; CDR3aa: CASRMGASGNTIYF; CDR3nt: TGTGCCAGCAGGATGGGGGCTTCTGGAAACACCATATATTTT